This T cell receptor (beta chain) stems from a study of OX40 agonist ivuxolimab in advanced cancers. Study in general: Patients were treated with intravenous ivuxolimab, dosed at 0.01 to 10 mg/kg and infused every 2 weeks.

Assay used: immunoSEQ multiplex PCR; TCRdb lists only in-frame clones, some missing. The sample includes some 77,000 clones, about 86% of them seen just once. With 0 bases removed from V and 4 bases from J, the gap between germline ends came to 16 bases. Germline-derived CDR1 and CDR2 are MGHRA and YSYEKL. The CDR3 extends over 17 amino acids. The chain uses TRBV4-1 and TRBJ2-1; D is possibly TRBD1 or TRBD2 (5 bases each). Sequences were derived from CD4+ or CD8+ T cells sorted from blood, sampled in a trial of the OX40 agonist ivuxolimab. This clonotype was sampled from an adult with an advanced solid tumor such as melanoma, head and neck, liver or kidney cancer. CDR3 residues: CASSQDREGMSYNEQFF. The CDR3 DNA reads TGCGCCAGCAGCCAAGATCGAGAGGGGATGAGTTACAATGAGCAGTTCTTC.